The rows below give T cell receptor beta chains drawn from one sample of a study of early T cells in non-severe SARS-CoV-2 infection. One entry per CDR3 protein, called by TCRdb with MiXCR from the 5' RACE reads. Of some 25,000 distinct CDR3 sequences listed, around 5.4% are singletons. The source material was whole blood. The receptors come from an adult who was a healthcare worker with PCR-confirmed SARS-CoV-2 infection or an uninfected control (not recorded which). Both conserved end residues are part of each CDR3. The D gene is left open where the match is weak. For some rows the clone size is stated as once, few or many, or as a class when expanded; others skip it.

v_gene	j_gene	abundance	d_gene	CDR3nt	CDR3aa
TRBV29-1	TRBJ1-2	NA	NA	TGCAGCGTGGCAATGCTGGACAGAGATGGCTACACCTTC	CSVAMLDRDGYTF
TRBV29-1	TRBJ2-5	many	TRBD2	TGCAGCGTTTGCCGGGGGGGCGATGAGACCCAGTACTTC	CSVCRGGDETQYF
TRBV6-1	TRBJ2-3	many	TRBD2	TGTGCCAGCAGCGGGATAGCGGGGGGGCCAGGTACGCAGTATTTT	CASSGIAGGPGTQYF
TRBV15	TRBJ1-1	NA	NA	TGTGCCACCAGCAGCTTTAGGGGGGTTGGGACTGAAGCTTTCTTT	CATSSFRGVGTEAFF
TRBV4-3	TRBJ2-7	NA	NA	TGCGCCAGCAGCCAAGATGTGGGTAGTAATGGCCTCTACGAGCAGTACTTC	CASSQDVGSNGLYEQYF
TRBV29-1	TRBJ1-1	few	NA	TGCAGCGTTGCGGACGGGAGGGCCACTGAAGCTTTCTTT	CSVADGRATEAFF
TRBV6-5	TRBJ1-5	many	NA	TGTGCCAGCAGTTCGGGTTTAGTTAATCAGCCCCAGCATTTT	CASSSGLVNQPQHF
TRBV20-1	TRBJ2-7	medium-sized	NA	TGCAGTGCTAGAGATCAGGGGGGGCCGAGCTCCTACGAGCAGTACTTC	CSARDQGGPSSYEQYF
TRBV6-4	TRBJ1-1	many	NA	TGTGCCAGCAGTGAGGGGTTGGGAACTGAAGCTTTCTTT	CASSEGLGTEAFF
TRBV28	TRBJ1-2	many	TRBD1	TGTGCCAGCAGTTTATTCGGGGACAGCCTCTATGGCTACACCTTC	CASSLFGDSLYGYTF
TRBV11-3	TRBJ2-5	many	NA	TGTGCCAGCAGCACCAGGGGGGGGACCCAAGAGACCCAGTACTTC	CASSTRGGTQETQYF
TRBV12-3/TRBV12-4	TRBJ2-7	many	TRBD2	TGTGCCAGCAGTTTAGGGTCGGGAGGGCCGTACGAGCAGTACTTC	CASSLGSGGPYEQYF
TRBV10-3	TRBJ2-7	few	NA	TGTGCCATCAGTGACCCCGCCAAGGGGGCCTACGAGCAGTACTTC	CAISDPAKGAYEQYF
TRBV3-1	TRBJ2-5	few	TRBD2	TGTGCCAGCAGCCGGAGGACTAGCGGGGCACAAGAGACCCAGTACTTC	CASSRRTSGAQETQYF
TRBV20-1	TRBJ2-7	few	TRBD1	TGCAGTGTGACAGGGTCCTCCTACGAGCAGTACTTC	CSVTGSSYEQYF
TRBV7-2	TRBJ2-1	many	NA	TGTGCCAGCAGCTTAGGCTTATACTATGAGCAGTTCTTC	CASSLGLYYEQFF
TRBV5-1	TRBJ1-1	medium-sized	NA	TGCGCCAGCAGCTTGACTTCCGAAATGAACACTGAAGCTTTCTTT	CASSLTSEMNTEAFF
TRBV28	TRBJ1-1	few	TRBD1	TGTGCCAGCAGTTTCCGGGGACAGGGGGTAACTGAAGCTTTCTTT	CASSFRGQGVTEAFF
TRBV5-4	TRBJ2-3	many	TRBD2	TGTGCCAGCGCCATTAGCGGGGGATACACAGATACGCAGTATTTT	CASAISGGYTDTQYF
TRBV3-1	TRBJ2-5	few	TRBD1	TGTGCCAGCAGCCAAACAGGGGGCGTAGGGACCCAGTACTTC	CASSQTGGVGTQYF
TRBV29-1	TRBJ2-7	few	NA	TGCAGCGTTCGGACGGACGCAGGGCAGTACTTC	CSVRTDAGQYF
TRBV7-9	TRBJ2-3	NA	TRBD2	TGTGCCAGCAGCTTAGGGACTAGCGGTTATACGCAGTATTTT	CASSLGTSGYTQYF
TRBV6-6	TRBJ1-3	many	NA	TGTGCCAGCAGTTACTCTGGAAACACCATATATTTT	CASSYSGNTIYF
TRBV27	TRBJ1-2	many	TRBD1	TGTGCCAGCAGCCTACAGGGGGGGTATGGCTACACCTTC	CASSLQGGYGYTF
TRBV24-1	TRBJ2-5	few	NA	TGTGCCACCTCCGACAGCGCCCAAGAGACCCAGTACTTC	CATSDSAQETQYF
TRBV5-6	TRBJ2-5	many	TRBD2	TGTGCCAGCAGCTATAGCGGGGGGCGTTTAGAGACCCAGTACTTC	CASSYSGGRLETQYF
TRBV10-2	TRBJ1-1	NA	NA	TGCGCCAGCAGTACAGGGAGCACTGAAGCTTTCTTT	CASSTGSTEAFF
TRBV18	TRBJ1-4	many	TRBD1	TGTGCCAGCTCACCCCGGACAGGGAGAGATGAAAAACTGTTTTTT	CASSPRTGRDEKLFF
TRBV7-2	TRBJ2-5	medium-sized	TRBD2	TGTGCCAGCAGCTTAGGGGCTAGCGGCCTACAAGAGACCCAGTACTTC	CASSLGASGLQETQYF
TRBV19	TRBJ1-1	many	NA	TGTGCCAGTAGTATGCGGGTCAGGGCGGAAGCTTTCTTT	CASSMRVRAEAFF
TRBV28	TRBJ1-2	many	TRBD1	TGTGCCAGCAGCCAGGGGGCGGGATATGGCTACACCTTC	CASSQGAGYGYTF
TRBV28	TRBJ2-1	many	NA	TGTGCCAGCAGTTTAGGAGGGGGCGTTAGGAATGAGCAGTTCTTC	CASSLGGGVRNEQFF
TRBV6-5	TRBJ1-1	NA	NA	TGTGCCAGCAGTTACGATCGAGCCATGAACACTGAAGCTTTCTTT	CASSYDRAMNTEAFF
TRBV2	TRBJ2-5	NA	NA	TGTGCCAGCAGTCCGGACTATCAAGAGACCCAGTACTTC	CASSPDYQETQYF
TRBV11-2	TRBJ2-7	few	TRBD2	TGTGCCAGCTCCAGGGAGGCGGGAGCCTACGAGCAGTACTTC	CASSREAGAYEQYF